Listed below are T cell receptor beta chains from one sample, sequenced in a study of T-cell memory formation after mild COVID-19. Each CDR3 protein gets one entry after TCRdb re-called the 5' RACE reads with MiXCR. The sample has roughly 110,000 distinct CDR3 sequences, approximately 13% seen once. The sequenced sample was PBMCs or a T cell subset sorted from them (not recorded which). The source is an adult woman who had mild COVID-19 (a few samples of this study predate the infection). Cell type and time point are not known. Both conserved end residues are trimmed from each CDR3. Clone size is given for some rows only: seen once, a few or many times, or a class if the clone is expanded.

V gene,CDR3 length,clone size,J gene,CDR3 protein
TRBV6-2/TRBV6-3,12,few,TRBJ2-1,AAGGTSVYNEQF
TRBV21-1,16,NA,TRBJ2-2,ASPCRCPIHRGPGELF
TRBV5-1,13,NA,TRBJ2-1,ASSSGTSSYNEQF
TRBV20-1,11,NA,TRBJ2-7,SAVPGEPYEQY
TRBV29-1,11,few,TRBJ2-7,SVRDMSSYEQY
TRBV7-8,14,few,TRBJ2-1,ASSLESGMPYNEQF
TRBV2,11,many,TRBJ2-3,ASSDRNTDTQY
TRBV12-3/TRBV12-4,13,few,TRBJ2-7,ASTHGTGVAYEQY
TRBV7-2,12,many,TRBJ2-5,ASSSPQLGENQY
TRBV7-9,12,few,TRBJ2-7,ASSQVGPTYEQY
TRBV7-6,13,few,TRBJ1-3,ASSSIPSSGNTIY
TRBV15,11,NA,TRBJ2-2,ATSRVDGGELF
TRBV12-3/TRBV12-4,14,NA,TRBJ2-6,ASSLDRVSGANVLT
TRBV25-1,9,few,TRBJ2-1,ASQTNSEQF
TRBV20-1,13,NA,TRBJ2-7,SARDRQGFSYEQY
TRBV20-1,12,NA,TRBJ2-7,SARDGGSAYEQY
TRBV6-5,11,few,TRBJ1-6,ASSYRAYSPLH
TRBV7-9,12,few,TRBJ2-1,ASIRGPDHNEQF
TRBV7-9,16,few,TRBJ2-6,ASSPSGPPGVGANVLT
TRBV5-1,12,many,TRBJ2-5,ASSSPGQEETQY
TRBV6-5,13,many,TRBJ2-1,ASSLPGLAGSEQF
TRBV7-8,12,few,TRBJ1-1,ASSLETGNTEAF
TRBV24-1,11,NA,TRBJ1-1,ATRGPGNTEAF
TRBV27,13,few,TRBJ2-1,ASSSSGQGHNEQF
TRBV19,13,NA,TRBJ2-1,ASDTSGSGPNEQF
TRBV7-9,13,NA,TRBJ2-7,ASSLAPRVLDEQY
TRBV7-2,12,few,TRBJ2-7,ASSWAGGSYEQY
TRBV12-3/TRBV12-4,12,few,TRBJ2-5,ASSPQGRQETQY
TRBV24-1,13,few,TRBJ2-5,ATSDGGTGQETQY
TRBV7-9,10,NA,TRBJ2-7,ASSTGPYEQY
TRBV4-3,11,many,TRBJ2-1,ASSQGTLLTQF
TRBV3-1,12,few,TRBJ2-4,ASSHRGAEAIQY
TRBV29-1,9,few,TRBJ2-7,SVEGLYEQY
TRBV7-9,10,NA,TRBJ2-7,ASGTAGYEQY
TRBV12-3/TRBV12-4,11,NA,TRBJ1-5,ASTQGQWQPQH
TRBV30,11,few,TRBJ1-2,AWSVVISYGYT
TRBV24-1,11,NA,TRBJ2-2,ATSEGGIGELF
TRBV7-9,13,many,TRBJ2-1,ASSPRQTPGNEQF
TRBV9,13,few,TRBJ2-7,ASSPSGLAAYEQY
TRBV12-3/TRBV12-4,11,NA,TRBJ1-3,ASTPLRGNTIY
TRBV7-9,15,NA,TRBJ2-7,ASSLYSVAGFTYEQY
TRBV19,13,few,TRBJ2-2,ASASLAGEGWELF
TRBV5-1,13,few,TRBJ2-7,ASSLPGQGIYEQY
TRBV6-2/TRBV6-3,14,NA,TRBJ2-1,ASSYTSPLQSNEQF
TRBV24-1,14,NA,TRBJ2-1,ATSDYQRGSYNEQF
TRBV6-5,15,few,TRBJ2-3,ASSYPSDSGNTDTQY
TRBV3-1,9,few,TRBJ2-4,ASTPKNIQY
TRBV15,15,many,TRBJ2-2,ATSTQTGVGRAGELF
TRBV3-1,13,NA,TRBJ2-2,ASSPGAPNTGELF
TRBV7-8,18,many,TRBJ2-7,ASSYDPEGELRESYYEQY
TRBV12-3/TRBV12-4,12,NA,TRBJ1-1,ASSSGQGLLEAF
TRBV24-1,12,NA,TRBJ2-3,ATHGDRSTDTQY
TRBV7-3,12,NA,TRBJ2-3,ASRASGGPDTQY
TRBV10-3,16,once,TRBJ2-3,DISESPSGRSMLDTQY
TRBV2,14,few,TRBJ1-2,ASGGDSLLLNYGYT
TRBV29-1,9,NA,TRBJ2-1,SVVGGNEQF
TRBV20-1,12,few,TRBJ1-1,SARDLGGDTEAF
TRBV7-9,14,NA,TRBJ1-5,ASSPGTGESNQPQH
TRBV27,15,few,TRBJ2-1,ASSLSHAGGTYNEQF